This passage covers 8 T cell receptor beta chains from one sample sequenced in a study of vaccination effects on CD4 cells after COVID-19. Repertoires were generated with immunoSEQ multiplex PCR, while TCRdb's copy carries only in-frame clones and drops some. The sample has 30,000 to 35,000 clones; about 67% are singletons. Their antigen targets remain unknown. The culture ran for about 11 days, and then CD4+ T cells were isolated. The vaccine given was either BNT162b2 or mRNA-1273, in two doses. This specimen was CD4+ T cells from PBMCs cultured without peptide, taken after COVID-19 vaccination. These receptors were obtained from a human donor who received a COVID-19 vaccine.

This clone has just one count. The sample carries other DNA sequences with the same CDR3. The rearrangement uses TRBV27 and TRBJ2-3; D gene uncertain. Trimming cost V 2 bases and J 1 base, with 4 bases left between them. The CDR3 runs to 13 residues. Germline V CDR1 and CDR2: MNHEY, SMNVEV (reference sequence). The CDR3 protein is CASSLRGTDTQYF. CDR3 DNA: TGTGCCAGCAGTTTAAGGGGCACAGATACGCAGTATTTT.

V is TRBV10-3 and J is TRBJ2-1, with 12 bases lining up with TRBD2. Germline-derived CDR1 and CDR2 are ENHRY and SYGVKD. The V segment lost 6 bases and the J segment 6 bases; nucleotides outside the gene matches: 3. The CDR3 covers 14 residues. The CDR3 protein is CAISASGRANEQFF. The CDR3 DNA reads as TGTGCCATCAGCGCTAGCGGGAGGGCCAATGAGCAGTTCTTC.

For the CDR3, the DNA is TGTGCCAGCAGTGCAACTTCCTCGGCTTTCTTT. This sequence encodes CASSATSSAFF. V and J are TRBV12-3 or TRBV12-4 and TRBJ1-1; D ambiguous. Trimming took 5 bases from V and 11 from J, leaving 12 bases between them. CDR3 length: 11 residues.

This rearrangement joins TRBV7-8 to TRBJ1-2, with D unclear. The germline V gene encodes CDR1 SGHVS and CDR2 FQNEAQ. The CDR3 has 15 amino acids. Trimming took 5 bases from V and 0 from J, leaving 13 bases between them. The CDR3 sequence: CASSARGKANYGYTF. The CDR3 bases are TGTGCCAGCAGCGCCCGGGGAAAGGCTAACTATGGCTACACCTTC.

This rearrangement joins TRBV30 to TRBJ2-5; 9 positions match TRBD1. The CDR3 runs 13 residues. Germline V gene data show CDR1 as GTSNPN and CDR2 as SVGIG (reference sequence). V lost 7 bases to trimming and J lost 2 bases; unmatched junction nucleotides: 5. The CDR3 region is CAYSTGGQETQYF. Here the CDR3 DNA reads TGTGCCTATTCGACAGGGGGGCAAGAGACCCAGTACTTC.

This clone was seen more than once but under ten times. The genes are TRBV3-1 (or the pseudogene TRBV3-2) and TRBJ1-2; D remains ambiguous. This CDR3 is 13 amino acids long. The V gene's germline CDR1 is LGHDT and CDR2 YNNKEL (reference sequence). V shed 3 bases and J shed 4 bases, with 9 bases lying between them. The CDR3 sequence is CASSQSEIYGYTF. CDR3 sequence (DNA): TGTGCCAGCAGCCAGTCAGAGATCTATGGCTACACCTTC.

The chain recombines TRBV19 with TRBJ1-1; 7 bases are a match to TRBD1. The germline V gene encodes CDR1 LNHDA and CDR2 SQIVND (reference sequence). Trimming at V came to 3 bases and at J to 8 bases, leaving 12 bases not matched to a gene. This CDR3 contains 15 residues. The CDR3 sequence is CASSILGRQGPEAFF. In DNA form, the CDR3 reads TGTGCCAGTAGTATTTTGGGGCGACAGGGACCCGAAGCTTTCTTT. Full variable domain (rest looked up from reference TRBV19 and TRBJ1-1): DGGITQSPKYLFRKEGQNVTLSCEQNLNHDAMYWYRQDPGQGLRLIYYSQIVNDFQKGDIAEGYSVSREKKESFPLTVTSAQKNPTAFYLCASSILGRQGPEAFFGQGTRLTVV.

The rearrangement links TRBV6-5 to TRBJ2-3; D is possibly TRBD2 (5 bases). CDR1 and CDR2 from the germline V gene are MNHEY and SVGAGI. CDR3 length: 12 residues. Trimming stripped 7 bases from V and 6 bases from J, with 11 bases between. Written as DNA, the CDR3 is TGTGCCAGCACCTTACCGGGGGATACGCAGTATTTT. Translation gives CASTLPGDTQYF.